The 23 T cell receptor beta chains below all came from one sample that was sequenced in a study of cytotoxic CD8 clonotypes in ibrutinib-treated CLL. TCRdb's copy holds only in-frame clones and misses some; the assay was immunoSEQ multiplex PCR. The sample lists about 200,000 clones, over 60% occurring once. The material sequenced was PBMCs, taken after 24 months of ibrutinib treatment. The receptors were gathered from a human donor with chronic lymphocytic leukemia.

The chain combines TRBV7-2 with TRBJ2-7, with a weak D call TRBD1 (6 bases). The J call may not be correct, given that the DNA end is closer to TRBJ2-5. Germline V lookup: CDR1 SGHTA, CDR2 FQGNSA. The CDR3 runs to 16 residues. The CDR3: CASSLGVIQGTETQYF. In nucleotides, the CDR3 is TGTGCCAGCAGCTTAGGGGTAATTCAGGGGACGGAGACCCAGTACTTC.

The rearrangement uses TRBV10-1 and TRBJ2-7, with unresolved D. CDR1 and CDR2 from the germline V gene are WNHNN and SYGVQD (reference sequence). Trimming shortened V by 3 bases and J by 0 bases, and 12 bases separated the two germline ends. This CDR3 contains 15 residues. The CDR3 loop is CASSDLRSNSYEQYF. CDR3 in DNA: TGCGCCAGCAGTGATCTGCGGAGCAACTCCTACGAGCAGTACTTC.

This sequence joins TRBV30 and TRBJ2-7, with TRBD1 matching over 9 bases. The V segment lost 4 bases and the J segment 2 bases; nucleotides outside the gene matches: 9. Germline V gene sequence: CDR1 GTSNPN, CDR2 SVGIG (reference sequence). This CDR3 has 15 residues. CDR3 DNA: TGTGCCTGGACTTTAGGGACAGGGCTCACCTACGAGCAGTACTTC. Amino acids: CAWTLGTGLTYEQYF.

This chain joins TRBV5-8 and TRBJ2-7; the match to TRBD2 covers 10 bases. The V and J ends lost 5 bases and 3 bases, in that order; junction bases with no gene match: 11. Germline V gene sequence: CDR1 SGHTS, CDR2 YDEGEE. The CDR3 consists of 16 residues. In nucleotides, the CDR3 is TGTGCCAGCAGTCCCCCGGGACTAGCGAGACTCTACGAGCAGTACTTC. Amino acids: CASSPPGLARLYEQYF.

The chain joins TRBV11-2 to TRBJ2-7; 14 bases align to TRBD2. Losses at the gene ends were 2 bases for V and 6 bases for J; bases not matched to a gene: 3. The CDR3 consists of 15 residues. Looked up from germline, CDR1 is SGHAT and CDR2 is FQNNGV. DNA of the CDR3: TGTGCCAGCAGCTTATCGACTAGCGGGAGGGCCGAGCAGTACTTC. Encoded protein: CASSLSTSGRAEQYF.

The chain couples TRBV30 to TRBJ2-1; 10 bases agree with TRBD2. CDR1 is GTSNPN, CDR2 SVGIG, per germline (reference sequence). Trimming cost V 1 base and J 1 base; bases outside gene matches: 1. The CDR3 loop spans 15 amino acids. CDR3 loop: CAWSETSGSYNEQFF. In DNA, the CDR3 is TGTGCCTGGAGTGAGACTAGCGGGTCCTACAATGAGCAGTTCTTC. The whole variable domain, remainder taken from reference TRBV30 and TRBJ2-1, is SQTIHQWPATLVQPVGSPLSLECTVEGTSNPNLYWYRQAAGRGLQLLFYSVGIGQISSEVPQNLSASRPQDRQFILSSKKLLLSDSGFYLCAWSETSGSYNEQFFGPGTRLTVL.

J is TRBJ2-2 and V is TRBV7-2, with 7 bases that match TRBD2. This CDR3 comprises 13 residues. The germline V gene encodes CDR1 SGHTA and CDR2 FQGNSA. After removal of 5 bases from V and 7 bases from J, the junction contained 4 bases not matched to a gene. The CDR3 sequence is CASSGTSVGELFF. In DNA, the CDR3 is TGTGCCAGCAGCGGAACTAGCGTCGGGGAGCTGTTTTTT. The variable domain in full, completed from reference TRBV7-2 and TRBJ2-2, reads GAGVSQSPSNKVTEKGKDVELRCDPISGHTALYWYRQSLGQGLEFLIYFQGNSAPDKSGLPSDRFSAERTGGSVSTLTIQRTQQEDSAVYLCASSGTSVGELFFGEGSRLTVL.

The rearrangement joins TRBV28 to TRBJ2-7; D is undetermined. Per the germline V gene, CDR1 is MDHEN and CDR2 is SYDVKM. Trimming cost V 2 bases and J 2 bases, with 10 bases left between them. The length of the CDR3 is 14 residues. CDR3 in DNA: TGTGCCAGCAGTTTAGTTAGGCGAGCCTACGAGCAGTACTTC. The encoded protein is CASSLVRRAYEQYF. The full variable domain, rest sourced from reference TRBV28 and TRBJ2-7, is DVKVTQSSRYLVKRTGEKVFLECVQDMDHENMFWYRQDPGLGLRLIYFSYDVKMKEKGDIPEGYSVSREKKERFSLILESASTNQTSMYLCASSLVRRAYEQYFGPGTRLTVT.

This clone was recorded a few times. The rearrangement uses TRBV5-4 and TRBJ2-1; no firm D call. In germline, CDR1 is SGHNT, CDR2 YYREEE (reference sequence). CDR3 length equals 13 residues. The V end was cut by 5 bases, the J end by 8 bases, with 14 bases between. The CDR3 DNA sequence: TGTGCCAGCAGTTGGATGGAATTAGATGAGCAGTTCTTC. Protein product: CASSWMELDEQFF.

This rearrangement joins TRBV5-6 to TRBJ2-1, with D possibly being TRBD1 (5 bases). CDR1 and CDR2 from the germline V gene are SGHDT and YYEEEE. This CDR3 is built from 15 residues. V lost 2 bases and J 0 bases, leaving 9 bases between the germline ends. The CDR3 DNA is TGTGCCAGCAGCTTTAGGGGTGGCTCCTACAATGAGCAGTTCTTC. Its protein is CASSFRGGSYNEQFF.

V and J are TRBV7-2 and TRBJ2-1, with 11 bases that match TRBD2. Germline CDR1 reads SGHTA; CDR2 reads FQGNSA. This CDR3 has 16 residues. V lost 5 bases and J lost 2; bases outside the gene matches: 5. The CDR3 spells CASSRSSGRAYNEQFF. The DNA for the CDR3 is TGTGCCAGCAGCAGAAGTAGCGGGAGGGCCTACAATGAGCAGTTCTTC.

The chain combines TRBV6-6 with TRBJ2-3; the D is unclear. Germline V gene data show CDR1 as MNHNY and CDR2 as SVGAGI (reference sequence). The CDR3 loop spans 14 amino acids. Trimming removed 3 bases from V and 4 bases from J, with 11 bases in between. CDR3 protein: CASSYSRTADTQYF. Written as DNA, the CDR3 is TGTGCCAGCAGTTATAGTAGAACGGCAGATACGCAGTATTTT.

CDR3 residues: CARSQVGRLNTEAFF. CDR3 in DNA: TGTGCCAGAAGCCAAGTGGGTAGGCTGAACACTGAAGCTTTCTTT. This chain connects TRBV5-3 to TRBJ1-1; D remains unclear. TRBV5-3 is recorded as an ORF, its role being uncertain. Trimming removed 4 bases at V and 0 bases at J, with 13 bases between. The CDR3 contains 15 residues.

The rearrangement joins TRBV4-2 to TRBJ2-4; D possibly corresponds to TRBD2 (7 bases). From germline, CDR1 is LGHNA and CDR2 YNFKEQ. Between the trimmed V and J ends, which lost 1 base and 5 bases, there was a span of 12 bases. The CDR3 sequence is 15 residues long. The CDR3, as DNA: TGTGCCAGCAGCCAAGCGCGGGGGCGAGAAAACATTCAGTACTTC. Protein: CASSQARGRENIQYF.

This chain connects TRBV4-2 to TRBJ2-7; TRBD2 aligns across 8 bases. J was trimmed by 4 bases and V by 1 base; bases with no gene match: 12. The length of the CDR3 is 17 residues. Germline CDR1 is LGHNA and CDR2 is YNFKEQ. CDR3 sequence reads: CASSQAASGLVTYEQYF. The CDR3 DNA is TGTGCCAGCAGCCAAGCTGCTTCGGGACTAGTTACTTACGAGCAGTACTTC.

The CDR3 sequence is CARTNRKQGNTGELFF. The CDR3 nucleotides are TGTGCCCGGACCAATCGAAAACAGGGTAACACCGGGGAGCTGTTTTTT. The chain links TRBV30 to TRBJ2-2; TRBD1 might be the D (6 bases). Germline lookup yields CDR1 GTSNPN and CDR2 SVGIG (reference sequence). This CDR3 is built from 16 residues. The ends were cut back, 8 bases at V and 2 bases at J, with 21 bases in the middle.

V and J are TRBV19 and TRBJ2-7; D is possibly TRBD2 (6 bases). The CDR3 runs to 12 residues. CDR1 LNHDA and CDR2 SQIVND come from the germline V gene (reference sequence). V shed 5 bases and J shed 9 bases, with 14 bases lying between them. The CDR3 here is CASSPGLWGQYF. CDR3 DNA: TGTGCCAGTAGTCCCGGACTATGGGGGCAGTACTTC.

The chain uses TRBV19 and TRBJ2-7; 9 nucleotides line up with TRBD1. This CDR3 is built from 14 residues. The V and J ends lost 3 bases and 2 bases, in that order; junction bases with no gene match: 2. Germline CDR1 is LNHDA and CDR2 is SQIVND (reference sequence). The CDR3 DNA reads as TGTGCCAGTAGTATCAACAGGGGGCCCTACGAGCAGTACTTC. Translating gives CASSINRGPYEQYF.

The chain employs TRBV6-5 and TRBJ2-7, with D unclear. This CDR3 is 12 amino acids long. V dropped 8 bases and J dropped 0 bases, with 8 bases sitting between them. CDR1 is MNHEY and CDR2 is SVGAGI in the germline V gene. The DNA of the CDR3 is TGTGCCAGCGGAGTTAGCTCCTACGAGCAGTACTTC. Encoded protein: CASGVSSYEQYF.

This rearrangement joins TRBV5-1 to TRBJ2-1; D call uncertain. The CDR3 spans 14 residues. V was pared by 4 bases and J by 6 bases, with 14 bases between. The germline gives CDR1 SGHRS, CDR2 YFSETQ. Written as DNA, the CDR3 is TGCGCCAGCAGCGTGCAGCCCCCTTCCAATGAGCAGTTCTTC. It translates to CASSVQPPSNEQFF.

V is TRBV28 and J is TRBJ2-5, with a weak D call TRBD2 (7 bases). The ends were cut back, 8 bases at V and 5 bases at J, with 15 bases in the middle. CDR1 and CDR2 (germline): MDHEN, SYDVKM. The CDR3 extends over 13 amino acids. CDR3 coding DNA: TGTGCCAGCTCTCAGGGGAGGGAGGAGACCCAGTACTTC. Translated: CASSQGREETQYF.

In its sample, this clone was seen once. The V call is TRBV7-9, the J call TRBJ2-1; 8 bases map to TRBD2. Germline CDR1 and CDR2: SEHNR and FQNEAQ (reference sequence). The CDR3 is made up of 16 amino acids. The ends lost 1 base at V and 2 bases at J; junction bases unmatched: 4. The CDR3 here is CASSLGLAGAYNEQFF. For the CDR3, the DNA is TGTGCCAGCAGCTTAGGTCTAGCGGGCGCCTACAATGAGCAGTTCTTC.

The chain employs TRBV7-9 and TRBJ1-2; D is unclear. The CDR3 extends over 12 amino acids. With 5 bases removed from V and 5 bases from J, the gap between germline ends came to 9 bases. The germline gives CDR1 SEHNR, CDR2 FQNEAQ (reference sequence). CDR3 coding DNA: TGTGCCAGCAGCAACATCGGGTATGGCTACACCTTC. Its protein is CASSNIGYGYTF. Full variable domain (remainder filled in from reference TRBV7-9 and TRBJ1-2): DTGVSQNPRHKITKRGQNVTFRCDPISEHNRLYWYRQTLGQGPEFLTYFQNEAQLEKSRLLSDRFSAERPKGSFSTLEIQRTEQGDSAMYLCASSNIGYGYTFGSGTRLTVV.